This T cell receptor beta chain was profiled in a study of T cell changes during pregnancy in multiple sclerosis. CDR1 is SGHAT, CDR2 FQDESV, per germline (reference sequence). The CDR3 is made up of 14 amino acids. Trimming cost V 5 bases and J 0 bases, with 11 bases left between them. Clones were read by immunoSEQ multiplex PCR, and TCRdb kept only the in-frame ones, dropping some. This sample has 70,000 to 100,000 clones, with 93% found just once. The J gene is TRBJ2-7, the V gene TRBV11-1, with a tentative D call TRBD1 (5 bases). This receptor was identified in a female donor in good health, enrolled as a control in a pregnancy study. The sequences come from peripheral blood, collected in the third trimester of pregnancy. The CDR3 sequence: CASSTSQGSYEQYF. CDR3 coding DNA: TGTGCCAGCAGCACTTCGCAGGGCTCCTACGAGCAGTACTTC. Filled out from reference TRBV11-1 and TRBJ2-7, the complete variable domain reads EAEVAQSPRYKITEKSQAVAFWCDPISGHATLYWYRQILGQGPELLVQFQDESVVDDSQLPKDRFSAERLKGVDSTLKIQPAELGDSAMYLCASSTSQGSYEQYFGPGTRLTVT.